This T cell receptor beta chain was captured by sequencing in a study of cytotoxic CD8 clonotypes in ibrutinib-treated CLL. Generated by immunoSEQ multiplex PCR, the TCRdb table keeps only in-frame clones and is missing some. This sample yields around 130,000 clones, of which about 85% are seen a single time; around 3.3% belongs to the top ten. Of note for this clone: No antigen is known for it.

Whole-study results and caveats: Starting clonality was above that of age-matched healthy donors and tracked circulating CD8+ T-cell counts.

Germline lookup yields CDR1 SGHTA and CDR2 FQGNSA. V shed 3 bases and J shed 3 bases, with 8 bases lying between them. This CDR3 comprises 14 residues. This receptor was identified in a human donor with chronic lymphocytic leukemia. The sequences come from PBMCs, collected after 24 months of ibrutinib treatment. The rearrangement joins TRBV7-2 to TRBJ2-2; D is unclear. CDR3: CASSFGSYTGELFF. The CDR3 DNA is TGTGCCAGCAGCTTCGGGTCCTACACCGGGGAGCTGTTTTTT. The whole variable domain, filled in from reference TRBV7-2 and TRBJ2-2, reads GAGVSQSPSNKVTEKGKDVELRCDPISGHTALYWYRQSLGQGLEFLIYFQGNSAPDKSGLPSDRFSAERTGGSVSTLTIQRTQQEDSAVYLCASSFGSYTGELFFGEGSRLTVL.